This T cell receptor beta chain is from a study of T cell responses to AZD1222 COVID-19 vaccine. Researchers grouped second doses given at about 4 or about 12 weeks into one pool. Overall study findings and caveats: The study reported that nearly half of spike-specific TCRs target unmutated variant regions. CD4 TCRs covered the whole spike, strongest at regions 160-218 and 743-854.

A remark on this clone: No antigen is known for it.

V lost 1 base and J lost 3; bases outside the gene matches: 5. The germline CDR1 and CDR2 sequences are SGHTA and FQGTGA. This CDR3 contains 15 residues. TCRdb's table, derived via immunoSEQ multiplex PCR, lists solely in-frame clones and lacks some. The sample shows 150,000 to 250,000 clones, 90% to 95% of them seen only once. The chain is built from TRBV7-3 and TRBJ2-5, with TRBD2 matching over 7 bases. The sequence came from an adult who received the AZD1222 COVID-19 vaccine. The sequencing here drew on peripheral blood, taken 28 days after the second AZD1222 dose. This chain's CDR3 is CASSLRPGGKETQYF. The CDR3 nucleotides are TGTGCCAGCAGCTTAAGGCCGGGGGGTAAAGAGACCCAGTACTTC.